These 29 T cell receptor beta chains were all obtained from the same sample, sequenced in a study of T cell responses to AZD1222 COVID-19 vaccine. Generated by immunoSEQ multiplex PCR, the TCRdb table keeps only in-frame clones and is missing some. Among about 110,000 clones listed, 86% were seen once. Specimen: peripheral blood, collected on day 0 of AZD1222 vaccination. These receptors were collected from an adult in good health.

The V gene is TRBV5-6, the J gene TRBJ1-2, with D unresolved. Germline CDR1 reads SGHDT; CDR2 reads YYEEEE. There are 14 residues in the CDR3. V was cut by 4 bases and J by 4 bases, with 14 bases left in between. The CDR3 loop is CASSPPSGIYGYTF. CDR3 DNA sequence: TGTGCCAGCAGCCCTCCGTCGGGGATCTATGGCTACACCTTC. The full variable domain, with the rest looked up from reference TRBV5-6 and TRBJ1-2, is DAGVTQSPTHLIKTRGQQVTLRCSPKSGHDTVSWYQQALGQGPQFIFQYYEEEERQRGNFPDRFSGHQFPNYSSELNVNALLLGDSALYLCASSPPSGIYGYTFGSGTRLTVV.

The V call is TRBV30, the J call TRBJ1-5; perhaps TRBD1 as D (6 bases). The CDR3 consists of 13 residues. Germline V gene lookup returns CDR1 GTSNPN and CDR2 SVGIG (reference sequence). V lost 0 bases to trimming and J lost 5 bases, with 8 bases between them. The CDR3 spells CAWSVTGDQPQHF. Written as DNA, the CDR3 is TGTGCCTGGAGTGTGACAGGTGATCAGCCCCAGCATTTT. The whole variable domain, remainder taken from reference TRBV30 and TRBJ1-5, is SQTIHQWPATLVQPVGSPLSLECTVEGTSNPNLYWYRQAAGRGLQLLFYSVGIGQISSEVPQNLSASRPQDRQFILSSKKLLLSDSGFYLCAWSVTGDQPQHFGDGTRLSIL.

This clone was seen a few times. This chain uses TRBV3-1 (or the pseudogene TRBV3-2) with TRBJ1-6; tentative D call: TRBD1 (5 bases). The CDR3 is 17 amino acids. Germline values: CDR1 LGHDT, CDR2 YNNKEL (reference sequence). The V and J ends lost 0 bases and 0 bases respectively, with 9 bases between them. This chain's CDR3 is CASSQEQASSYNSPLHF. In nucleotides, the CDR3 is TGTGCCAGCAGCCAAGAACAGGCTAGCTCCTATAATTCACCCCTCCACTTT.

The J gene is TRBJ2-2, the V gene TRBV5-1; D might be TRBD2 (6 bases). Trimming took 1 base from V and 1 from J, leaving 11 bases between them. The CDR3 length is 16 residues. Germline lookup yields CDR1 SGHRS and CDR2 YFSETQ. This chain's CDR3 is CASSLFTGVNTGELFF. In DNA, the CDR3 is TGCGCCAGCAGCTTGTTCACGGGGGTGAACACCGGGGAGCTGTTTTTT.

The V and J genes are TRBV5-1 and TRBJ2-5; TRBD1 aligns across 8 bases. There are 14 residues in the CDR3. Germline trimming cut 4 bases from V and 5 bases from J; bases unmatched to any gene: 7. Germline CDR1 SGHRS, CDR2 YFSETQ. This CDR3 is CASSTRTGRETQYF. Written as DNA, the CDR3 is TGCGCCAGCAGCACCCGGACAGGGCGGGAGACCCAGTACTTC.

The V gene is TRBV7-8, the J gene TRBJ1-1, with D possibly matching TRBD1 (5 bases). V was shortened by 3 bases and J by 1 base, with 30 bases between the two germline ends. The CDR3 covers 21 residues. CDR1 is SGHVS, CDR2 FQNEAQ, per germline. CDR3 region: CASSFYIPTRTNSNENTEAFF. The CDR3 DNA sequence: TGTGCCAGCAGCTTCTACATCCCGACACGGACAAATAGTAACGAGAACACTGAAGCTTTCTTT.

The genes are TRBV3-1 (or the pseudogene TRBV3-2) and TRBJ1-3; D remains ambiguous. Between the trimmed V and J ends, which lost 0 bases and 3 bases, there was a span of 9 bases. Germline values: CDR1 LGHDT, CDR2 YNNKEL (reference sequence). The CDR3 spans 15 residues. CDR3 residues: CASSQERNGGNTIYF. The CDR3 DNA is TGTGCCAGCAGCCAAGAGAGAAATGGTGGAAACACCATATATTTT.

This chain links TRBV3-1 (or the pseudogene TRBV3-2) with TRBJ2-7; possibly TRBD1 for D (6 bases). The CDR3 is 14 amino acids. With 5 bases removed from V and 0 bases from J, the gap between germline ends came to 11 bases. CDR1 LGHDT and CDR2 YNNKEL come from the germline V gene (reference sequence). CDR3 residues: CASSSDSSSYEQYF. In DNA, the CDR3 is TGTGCCAGCAGCTCGGACAGTAGCTCCTACGAGCAGTACTTC.

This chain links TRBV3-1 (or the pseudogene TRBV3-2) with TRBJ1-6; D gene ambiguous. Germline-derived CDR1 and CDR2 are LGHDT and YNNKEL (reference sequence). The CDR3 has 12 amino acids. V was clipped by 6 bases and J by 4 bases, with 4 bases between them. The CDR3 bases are TGTGCCAGCAGTCGTTATAATTCACCCCTCCACTTT. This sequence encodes CASSRYNSPLHF.

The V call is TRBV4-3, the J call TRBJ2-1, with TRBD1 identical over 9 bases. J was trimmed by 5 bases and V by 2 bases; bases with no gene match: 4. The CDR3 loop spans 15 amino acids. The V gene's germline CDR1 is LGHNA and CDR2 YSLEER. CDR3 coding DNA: TGCGCCAGCAGCCAACCGGGACAGGGTGACAATGAGCAGTTCTTC. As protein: CASSQPGQGDNEQFF.

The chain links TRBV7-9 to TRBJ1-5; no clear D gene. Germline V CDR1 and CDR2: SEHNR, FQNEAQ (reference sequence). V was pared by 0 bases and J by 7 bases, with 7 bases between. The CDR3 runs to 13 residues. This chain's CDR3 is CASSLAGEQPQHF. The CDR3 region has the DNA TGTGCCAGCAGCTTAGCCGGGGAACAGCCCCAGCATTTT.

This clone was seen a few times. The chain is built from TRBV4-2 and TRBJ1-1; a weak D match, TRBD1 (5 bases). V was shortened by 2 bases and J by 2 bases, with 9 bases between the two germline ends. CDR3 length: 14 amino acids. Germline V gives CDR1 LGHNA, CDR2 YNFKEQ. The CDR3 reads CASSQTTGNTEAFF. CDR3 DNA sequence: TGTGCCAGCAGCCAAACAACAGGTAACACTGAAGCTTTCTTT.

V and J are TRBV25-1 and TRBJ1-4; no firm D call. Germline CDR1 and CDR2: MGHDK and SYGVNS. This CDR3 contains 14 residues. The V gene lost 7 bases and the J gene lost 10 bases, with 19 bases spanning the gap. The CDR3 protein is CASTKSRSKGKLFF. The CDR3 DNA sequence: TGTGCCAGCACCAAATCCAGATCCAAGGGAAAACTGTTTTTT.

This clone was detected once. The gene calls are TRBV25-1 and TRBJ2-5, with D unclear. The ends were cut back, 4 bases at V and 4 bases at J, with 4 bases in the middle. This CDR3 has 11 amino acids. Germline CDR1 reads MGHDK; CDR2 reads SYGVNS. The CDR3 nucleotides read TGTGCCAGCAGTGGAAGAGAGACCCAGTACTTC. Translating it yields CASSGRETQYF.

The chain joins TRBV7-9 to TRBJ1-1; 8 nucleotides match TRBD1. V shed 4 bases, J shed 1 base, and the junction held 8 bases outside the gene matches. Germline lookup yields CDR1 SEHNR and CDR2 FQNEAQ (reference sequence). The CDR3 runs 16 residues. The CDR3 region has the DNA TGTGCCAGCAGCTCTCCACCGGGACAGGCGAACACTGAAGCTTTCTTT. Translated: CASSSPPGQANTEAFF.

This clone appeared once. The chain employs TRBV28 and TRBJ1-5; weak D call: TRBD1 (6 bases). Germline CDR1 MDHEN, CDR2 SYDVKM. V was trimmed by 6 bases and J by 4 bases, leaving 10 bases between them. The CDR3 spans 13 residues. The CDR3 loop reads CASRRDNNQPQHF. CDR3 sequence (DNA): TGTGCCAGCAGACGGGACAATAATCAGCCCCAGCATTTT.

The CDR3 protein is CASSQDSRNEQFF. The DNA for the CDR3 is TGCGCCAGCAGCCAAGATTCGCGAAATGAGCAGTTCTTC. The genes are TRBV4-1 and TRBJ2-1; D call uncertain. The germline V gene encodes CDR1 MGHRA and CDR2 YSYEKL. The CDR3 has 13 residues. Trimming stripped 0 bases from V and 7 bases from J, with 7 bases between.

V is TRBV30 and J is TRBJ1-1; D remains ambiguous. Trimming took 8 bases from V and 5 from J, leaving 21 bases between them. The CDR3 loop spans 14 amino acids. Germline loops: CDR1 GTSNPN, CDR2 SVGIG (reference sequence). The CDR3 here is CARTRILVGTEAFF. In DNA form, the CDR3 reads TGTGCCAGGACCCGAATTTTGGTGGGGACTGAAGCTTTCTTT.

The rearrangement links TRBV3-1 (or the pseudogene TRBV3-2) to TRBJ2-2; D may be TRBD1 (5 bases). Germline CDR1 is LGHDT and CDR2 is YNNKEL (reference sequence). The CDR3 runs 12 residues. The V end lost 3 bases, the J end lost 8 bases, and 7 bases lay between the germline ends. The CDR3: CASSHAGGELFF. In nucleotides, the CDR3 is TGTGCCAGCAGCCACGCAGGGGGGGAGCTGTTTTTT.

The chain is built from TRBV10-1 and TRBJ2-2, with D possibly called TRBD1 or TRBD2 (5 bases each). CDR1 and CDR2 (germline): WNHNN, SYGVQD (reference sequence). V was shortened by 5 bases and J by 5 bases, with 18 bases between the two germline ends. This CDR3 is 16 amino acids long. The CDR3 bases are TGCGCCAGCAGTCGGGACCCTAGAGGGGAAACCGGGGAGCTGTTTTTT. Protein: CASSRDPRGETGELFF.

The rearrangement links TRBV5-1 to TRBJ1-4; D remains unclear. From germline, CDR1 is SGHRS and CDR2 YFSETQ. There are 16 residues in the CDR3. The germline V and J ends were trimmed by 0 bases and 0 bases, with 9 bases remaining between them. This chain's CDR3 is CASSLGDLTTNEKLFF. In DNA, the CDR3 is TGCGCCAGCAGCTTGGGAGACTTAACAACTAATGAAAAACTGTTTTTT.

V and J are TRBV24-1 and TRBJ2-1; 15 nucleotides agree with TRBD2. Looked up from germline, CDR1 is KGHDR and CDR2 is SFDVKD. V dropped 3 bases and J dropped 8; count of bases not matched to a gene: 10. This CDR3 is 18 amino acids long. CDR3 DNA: TGTGCCACCAGTGATCCCGGGACTAGCGGGGGGAGGGGCGATGAGCAGTTCTTC. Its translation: CATSDPGTSGGRGDEQFF.

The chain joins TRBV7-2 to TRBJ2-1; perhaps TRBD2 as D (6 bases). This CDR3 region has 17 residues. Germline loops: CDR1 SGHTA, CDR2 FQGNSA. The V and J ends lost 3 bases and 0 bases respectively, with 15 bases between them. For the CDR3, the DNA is TGTGCCAGCAGCTTGGGAGGCGCCCTACGCTCCTACAATGAGCAGTTCTTC. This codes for CASSLGGALRSYNEQFF.

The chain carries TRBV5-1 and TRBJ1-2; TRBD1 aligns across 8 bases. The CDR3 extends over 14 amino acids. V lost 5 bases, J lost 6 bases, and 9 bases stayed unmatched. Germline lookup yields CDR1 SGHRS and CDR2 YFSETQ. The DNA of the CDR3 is TGCGCCAGCAGGGGATGGACAGGGCAGAATGGCTACACCTTC. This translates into CASRGWTGQNGYTF.

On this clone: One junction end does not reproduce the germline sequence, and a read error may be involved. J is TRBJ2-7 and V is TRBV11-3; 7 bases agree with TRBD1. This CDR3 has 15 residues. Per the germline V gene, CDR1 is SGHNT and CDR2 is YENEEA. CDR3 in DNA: TGTGCCAGCAGCTTGGACGGGACAGCATCCTCCGAGCAGTACTTC. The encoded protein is CASSLDGTASSEQYF.

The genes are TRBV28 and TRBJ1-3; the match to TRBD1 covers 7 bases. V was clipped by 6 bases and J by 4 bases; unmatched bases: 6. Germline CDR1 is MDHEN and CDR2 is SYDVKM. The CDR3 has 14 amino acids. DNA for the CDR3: TGTGCCAGCAGCTCTACGGGACAGGGAAACACCATATATTTT. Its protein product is CASSSTGQGNTIYF.

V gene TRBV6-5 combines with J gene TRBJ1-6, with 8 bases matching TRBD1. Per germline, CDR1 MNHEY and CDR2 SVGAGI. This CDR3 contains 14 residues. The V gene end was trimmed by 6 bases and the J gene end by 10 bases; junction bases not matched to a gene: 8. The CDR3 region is CASRGTGVLSPLHF. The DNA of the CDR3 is TGTGCCAGCAGGGGGACAGGTGTGCTGTCACCCCTCCACTTT.

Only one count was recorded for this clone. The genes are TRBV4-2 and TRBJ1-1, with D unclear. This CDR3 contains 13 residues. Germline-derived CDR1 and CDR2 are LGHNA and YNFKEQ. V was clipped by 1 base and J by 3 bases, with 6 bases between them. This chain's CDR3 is CASSQASDTEAFF. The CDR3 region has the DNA TGTGCCAGCAGCCAAGCCTCAGACACTGAAGCTTTCTTT.

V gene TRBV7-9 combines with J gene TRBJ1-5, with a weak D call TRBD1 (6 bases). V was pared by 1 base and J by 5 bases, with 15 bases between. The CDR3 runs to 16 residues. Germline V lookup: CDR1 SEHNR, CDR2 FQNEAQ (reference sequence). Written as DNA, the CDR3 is TGTGCCAGCAGCTTAGTTATGGGAGGGGGGGATCAGCCCCAGCATTTT. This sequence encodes CASSLVMGGGDQPQHF.